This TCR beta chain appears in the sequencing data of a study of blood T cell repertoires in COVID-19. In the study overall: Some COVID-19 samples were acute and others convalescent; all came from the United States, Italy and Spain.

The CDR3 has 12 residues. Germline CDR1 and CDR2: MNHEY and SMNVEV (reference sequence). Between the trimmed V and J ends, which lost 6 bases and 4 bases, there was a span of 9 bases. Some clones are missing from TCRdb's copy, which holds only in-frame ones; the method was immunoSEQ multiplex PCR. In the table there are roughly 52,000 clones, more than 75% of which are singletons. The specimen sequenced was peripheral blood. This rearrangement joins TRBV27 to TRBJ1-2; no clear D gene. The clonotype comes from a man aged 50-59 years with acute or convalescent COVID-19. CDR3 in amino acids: CASSSGGYGYTF. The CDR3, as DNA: TGTGCCAGCAGCTCCGGCGGCTATGGCTACACCTTC.